This TCR beta chain was retrieved from a study of blood T cell repertoires in COVID-19. The CDR3 is 16 amino acids. CDR1 and CDR2 (germline): SGHTS, YDEGEE. Trimming took off 4 bases at V and 0 bases at J, with 14 bases between the two ends. Generated by immunoSEQ multiplex PCR, the TCRdb table keeps only in-frame clones and is missing some. In the table there are over 200,000 clones, about 88% of which are singletons. V gene TRBV5-8 combines with J gene TRBJ1-3; perhaps TRBD1 as D (6 bases). The clonotype was recovered from a man aged 40-50 years with active or convalescent COVID-19. The material sequenced was peripheral blood. CDR3 region: CASSDIDRYSGNTIYF. For the CDR3, the DNA is TGTGCCAGCAGCGACATCGACAGGTACTCTGGAAACACCATATATTTT.